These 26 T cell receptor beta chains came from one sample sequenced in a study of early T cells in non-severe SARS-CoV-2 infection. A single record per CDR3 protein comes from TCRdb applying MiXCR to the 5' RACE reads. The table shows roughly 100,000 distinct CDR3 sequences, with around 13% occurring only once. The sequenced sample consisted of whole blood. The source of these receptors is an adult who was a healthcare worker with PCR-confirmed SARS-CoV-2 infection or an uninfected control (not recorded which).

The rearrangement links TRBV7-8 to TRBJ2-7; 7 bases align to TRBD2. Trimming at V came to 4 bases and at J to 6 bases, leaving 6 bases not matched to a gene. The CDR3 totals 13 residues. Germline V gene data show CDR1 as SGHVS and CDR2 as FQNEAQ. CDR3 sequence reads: CASSSGGVGEQYF. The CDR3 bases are TGTGCCAGCAGCTCGGGGGGAGTGGGCGAGCAGTACTTC.

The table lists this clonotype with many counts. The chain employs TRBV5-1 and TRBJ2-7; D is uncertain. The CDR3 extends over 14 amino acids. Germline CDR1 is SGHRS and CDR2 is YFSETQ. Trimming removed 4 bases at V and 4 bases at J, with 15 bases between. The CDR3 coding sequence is TGCGCCAGCAGCCGCGAGGACCCAGTTTACGAGCAGTACTTC. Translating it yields CASSREDPVYEQYF.

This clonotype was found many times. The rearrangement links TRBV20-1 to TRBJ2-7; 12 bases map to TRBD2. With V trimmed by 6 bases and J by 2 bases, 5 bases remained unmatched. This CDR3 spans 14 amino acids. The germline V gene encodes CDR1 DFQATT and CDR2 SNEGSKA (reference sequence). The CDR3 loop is CSAPLAGGTYEQYF. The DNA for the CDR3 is TGCAGTGCCCCACTAGCGGGGGGCACCTACGAGCAGTACTTC.

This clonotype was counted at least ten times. This chain's CDR3 is CSVDDREGKNEQFF. CDR3 in DNA: TGCAGCGTTGATGACAGGGAAGGGAAGAATGAGCAGTTCTTC. V usage is TRBV29-1 and J usage is TRBJ2-1, with TRBD1 matching 7 bases. Germline V gene sequence: CDR1 SQVTM, CDR2 ANQGSEA. Losses at the gene ends were 3 bases for V and 7 bases for J; bases not matched to a gene: 9. The CDR3 consists of 14 residues.

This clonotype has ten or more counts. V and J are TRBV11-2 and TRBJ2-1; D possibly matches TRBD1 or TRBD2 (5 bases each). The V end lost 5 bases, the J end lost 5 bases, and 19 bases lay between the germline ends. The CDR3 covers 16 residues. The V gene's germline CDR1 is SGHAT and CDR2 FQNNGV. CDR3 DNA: TGTGCCAGCAGCCCGGGACGGATCCCTAGGGACAATGAGCAGTTCTTC. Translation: CASSPGRIPRDNEQFF. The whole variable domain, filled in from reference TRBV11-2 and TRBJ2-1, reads EAGVAQSPRYKIIEKRQSVAFWCNPISGHATLYWYQQILGQGPKLLIQFQNNGVVDDSQLPKDRFSAERLKGVDSTLKIQPAKLEDSAVYLCASSPGRIPRDNEQFFGPGTRLTVL.

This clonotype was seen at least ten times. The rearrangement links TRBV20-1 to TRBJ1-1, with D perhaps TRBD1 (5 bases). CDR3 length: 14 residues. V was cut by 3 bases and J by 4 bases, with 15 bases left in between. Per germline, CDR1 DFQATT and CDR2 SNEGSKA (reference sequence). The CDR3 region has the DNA TGCAGTGCTAGCCGTCAGGGAGGGTTCACTGAAGCTTTCTTT. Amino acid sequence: CSASRQGGFTEAFF.

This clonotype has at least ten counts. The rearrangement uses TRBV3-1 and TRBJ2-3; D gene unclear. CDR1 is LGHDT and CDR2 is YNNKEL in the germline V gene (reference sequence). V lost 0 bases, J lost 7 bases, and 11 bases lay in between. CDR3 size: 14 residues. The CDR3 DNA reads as TGTGCCAGCAGCCAAGACCTCCCCGCCCATACGCAGTATTTT. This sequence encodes CASSQDLPAHTQYF.

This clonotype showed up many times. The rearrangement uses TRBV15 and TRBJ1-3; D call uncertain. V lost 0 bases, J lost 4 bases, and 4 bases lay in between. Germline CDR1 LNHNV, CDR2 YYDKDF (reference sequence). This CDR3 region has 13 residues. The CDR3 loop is CATSRDNGNTIYF. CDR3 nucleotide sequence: TGTGCCACCAGCAGAGATAACGGAAACACCATATATTTT.

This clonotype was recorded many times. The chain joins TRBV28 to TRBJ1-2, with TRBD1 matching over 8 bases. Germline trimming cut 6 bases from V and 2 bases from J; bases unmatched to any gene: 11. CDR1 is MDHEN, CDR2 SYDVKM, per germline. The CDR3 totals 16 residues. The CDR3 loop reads CASRRTPQGANYGYTF. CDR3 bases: TGTGCCAGCAGACGAACCCCCCAGGGGGCGAACTATGGCTACACCTTC.

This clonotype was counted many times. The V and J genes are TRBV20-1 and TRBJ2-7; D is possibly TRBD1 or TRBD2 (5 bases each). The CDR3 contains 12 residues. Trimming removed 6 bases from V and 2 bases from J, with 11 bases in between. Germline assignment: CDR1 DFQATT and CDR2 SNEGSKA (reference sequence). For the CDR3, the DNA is TGCAGTGCATCGAGAGGGGCCTACGAGCAGTACTTC. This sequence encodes CSASRGAYEQYF.

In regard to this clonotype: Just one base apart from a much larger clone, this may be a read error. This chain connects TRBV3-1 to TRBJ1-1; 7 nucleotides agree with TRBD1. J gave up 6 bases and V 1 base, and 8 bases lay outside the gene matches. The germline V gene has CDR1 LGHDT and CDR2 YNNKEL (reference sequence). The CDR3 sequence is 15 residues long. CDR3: CASSQGQGGWSEAFF. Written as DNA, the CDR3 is TGTGCCAGCAGCCAAGGACAGGGAGGATGGTCTGAAGCTTTCTTT. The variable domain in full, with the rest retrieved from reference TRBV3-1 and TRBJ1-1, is DTAVSQTPKYLVTQMGNDKSIKCEQNLGHDTMYWYKQDSKKFLKIMFSYNNKELIINETVPNRFSPKSPDKAHLNLHINSLELGDSAVYFCASSQGQGGWSEAFFGQGTRLTVV.

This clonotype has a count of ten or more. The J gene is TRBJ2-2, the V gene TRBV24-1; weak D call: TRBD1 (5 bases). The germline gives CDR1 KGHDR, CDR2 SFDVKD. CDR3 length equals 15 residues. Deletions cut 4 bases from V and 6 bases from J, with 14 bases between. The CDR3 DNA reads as TGTGCCACCAGTGACAGCACCAGGGCCCCCGGGGAGCTGTTTTTT. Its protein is CATSDSTRAPGELFF.

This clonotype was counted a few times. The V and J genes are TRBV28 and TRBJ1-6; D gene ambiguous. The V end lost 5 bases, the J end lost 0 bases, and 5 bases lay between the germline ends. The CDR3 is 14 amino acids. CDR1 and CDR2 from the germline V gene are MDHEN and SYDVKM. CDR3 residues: CASSLSSYNSPLHF. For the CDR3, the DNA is TGTGCCAGCAGTCTTAGCTCCTATAATTCACCCCTCCACTTT.

The CDR3 DNA reads as TGCGCCAGCAGCCAAGAGCATGCGGGCGGGGAGGAGCAGTTCTTC. Its translation: CASSQEHAGGEEQFF. The chain links TRBV4-1 to TRBJ2-1, with D possibly matching TRBD2 (6 bases). This CDR3 has 15 amino acids. The V end was cut by 0 bases, the J end by 10 bases, with 16 bases between. CDR1 is MGHRA and CDR2 is YSYEKL in the germline V gene.

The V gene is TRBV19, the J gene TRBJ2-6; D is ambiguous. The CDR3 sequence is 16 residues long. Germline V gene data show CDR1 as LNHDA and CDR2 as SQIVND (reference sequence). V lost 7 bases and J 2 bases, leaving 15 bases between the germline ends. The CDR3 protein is CASTQGSFPGANVLTF. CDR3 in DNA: TGTGCCAGTACCCAAGGTAGCTTCCCTGGGGCCAACGTCCTGACTTTC.

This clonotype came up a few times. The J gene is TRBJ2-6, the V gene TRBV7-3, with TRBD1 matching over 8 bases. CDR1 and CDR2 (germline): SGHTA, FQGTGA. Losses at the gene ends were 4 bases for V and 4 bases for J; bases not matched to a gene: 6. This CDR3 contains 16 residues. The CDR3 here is CASSSPGGAGANVLTF. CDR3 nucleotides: TGTGCCAGCAGCTCTCCAGGGGGCGCCGGGGCCAACGTCCTGACTTTC.

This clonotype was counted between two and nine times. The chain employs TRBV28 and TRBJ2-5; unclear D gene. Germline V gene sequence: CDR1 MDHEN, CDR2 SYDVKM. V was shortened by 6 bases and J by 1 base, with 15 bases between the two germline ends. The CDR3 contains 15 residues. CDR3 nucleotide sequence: TGTGCCAGCAGCCTCCCACGGACCACCCAAGAGACCCAGTACTTC. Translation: CASSLPRTTQETQYF.

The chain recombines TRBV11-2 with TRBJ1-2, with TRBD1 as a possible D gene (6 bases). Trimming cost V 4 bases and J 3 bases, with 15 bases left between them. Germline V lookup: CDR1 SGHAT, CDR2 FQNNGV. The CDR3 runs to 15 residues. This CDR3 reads CASSSPRGRYYGYTF. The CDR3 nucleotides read TGTGCCAGCAGCTCCCCCCGGGGGCGGTACTATGGCTACACCTTC.

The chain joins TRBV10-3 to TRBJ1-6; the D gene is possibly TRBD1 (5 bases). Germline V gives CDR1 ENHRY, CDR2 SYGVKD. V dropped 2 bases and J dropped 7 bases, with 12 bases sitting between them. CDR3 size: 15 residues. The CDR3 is CAISELDTENSPLHF. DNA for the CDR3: TGTGCCATCAGTGAGCTGGACACCGAGAATTCACCCCTCCACTTT.

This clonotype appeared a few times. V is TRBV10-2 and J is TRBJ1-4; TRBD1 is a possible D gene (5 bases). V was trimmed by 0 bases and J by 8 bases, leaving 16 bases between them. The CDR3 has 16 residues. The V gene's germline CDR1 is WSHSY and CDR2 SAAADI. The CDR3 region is CASSESPGRGAEKLFF. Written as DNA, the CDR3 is TGCGCCAGCAGTGAGTCGCCGGGCCGCGGGGCGGAAAAACTGTTTTTT.

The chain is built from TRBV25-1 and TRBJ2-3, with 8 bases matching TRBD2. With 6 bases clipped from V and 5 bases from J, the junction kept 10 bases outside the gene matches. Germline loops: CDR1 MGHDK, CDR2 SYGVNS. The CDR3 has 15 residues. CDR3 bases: TGTGCCAGCAGCGATCCCCGGGAGGGCGAAGATACGCAGTATTTT. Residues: CASSDPREGEDTQYF.

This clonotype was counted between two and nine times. The CDR3 sequence is CASSSMTGRGNIQYF. The CDR3 nucleotides read TGTGCCAGCAGCTCAATGACAGGGCGGGGAAACATTCAGTACTTC. The chain has TRBV5-4 and TRBJ2-4, with D possibly TRBD1 on 7 matching bases. The CDR3 has 15 amino acids. The V and J ends lost 3 bases and 6 bases respectively, with 16 bases between them. Germline CDR1 reads SGHNT; CDR2 reads YYREEE (reference sequence).

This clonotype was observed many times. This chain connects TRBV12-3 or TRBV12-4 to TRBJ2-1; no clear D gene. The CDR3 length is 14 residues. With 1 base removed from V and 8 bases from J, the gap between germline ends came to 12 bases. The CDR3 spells CASSLGAGPDEQFF. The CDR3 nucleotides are TGTGCCAGCAGTTTAGGGGCAGGTCCCGATGAGCAGTTCTTC.

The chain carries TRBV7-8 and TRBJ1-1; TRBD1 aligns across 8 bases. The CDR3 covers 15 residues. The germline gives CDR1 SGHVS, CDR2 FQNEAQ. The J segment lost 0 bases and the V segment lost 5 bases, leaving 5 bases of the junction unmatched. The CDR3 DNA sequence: TGTGCCAGCAGCAATGGACAGGGTATGAACACTGAAGCTTTCTTT. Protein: CASSNGQGMNTEAFF.

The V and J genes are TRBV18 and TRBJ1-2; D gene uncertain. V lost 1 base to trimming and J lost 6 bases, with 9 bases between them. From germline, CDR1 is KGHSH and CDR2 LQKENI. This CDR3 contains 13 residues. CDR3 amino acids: CASSPRMRDGYTF. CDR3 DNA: TGTGCCAGCTCACCACGGATGCGCGATGGCTACACCTTC.

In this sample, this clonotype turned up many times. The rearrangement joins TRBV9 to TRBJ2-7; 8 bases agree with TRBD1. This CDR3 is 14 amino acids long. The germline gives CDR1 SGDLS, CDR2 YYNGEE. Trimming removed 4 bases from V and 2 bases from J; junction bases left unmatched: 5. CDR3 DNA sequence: TGTGCCAGCAGCACAGGACAGGGAACCTACGAGCAGTACTTC. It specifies CASSTGQGTYEQYF.